Following are 2 T cell receptor beta chains from one sample sequenced in a study of blood T cells in healthy people across ages. A second about 7 to 11 cycle PCR used barcoded and J-beta primers. TCRdb passed the 5' RACE reads through MiXCR, listing each CDR3 protein once. The table has more than 900,000 distinct CDR3 sequences, around 25% seen once; the top ten hold 0.65% to 0.95%. These records were also assigned to another study, of T cells of mothers and their children.

The sample consisted of blood. The receptors stem from a girl aged 2-10 years in good health.

The V call is TRBV29-1, the J call TRBJ1-1, with D possibly TRBD1 on 5 matching bases. V gave up 1 base and J gave up 6 bases, with 9 bases separating them. The CDR3 contains 12 residues. CDR1 is SQVTM and CDR2 is ANQGSEA in the germline V gene. The CDR3 coding sequence is TGCAGCGTTGAAGGGGGGGGTCCTGAAGCTTTCTTT. Translating gives CSVEGGGPEAFF.

This clonotype was picked up a small number of times. The V gene is TRBV7-9, the J gene TRBJ2-7; D may match TRBD1 or TRBD2 (5 bases each). The CDR3 is made up of 15 amino acids. V was trimmed by 5 bases and J by 7 bases, leaving 21 bases between them. In germline, CDR1 is SEHNR, CDR2 FQNEAQ (reference sequence). The CDR3 nucleotides read TGTGCCAGCAGCCCACTACCCGGGGACCGAAGGGAGCAGTACTTC. Encoded protein: CASSPLPGDRREQYF. Together with reference TRBV7-9 and TRBJ2-7, the CDR3 gives the full variable domain: DTGVSQNPRHKITKRGQNVTFRCDPISEHNRLYWYRQTLGQGPEFLTYFQNEAQLEKSRLLSDRFSAERPKGSFSTLEIQRTEQGDSAMYLCASSPLPGDRREQYFGPGTRLTVT.